This is a list of T cell receptor beta chains from one sample in a study of cytomegalovirus exposure and HLA in healthy donors. Here immunoSEQ multiplex PCR was the method, and the copy in TCRdb shows in-frame clones only, minus some. The sample includes under 300,000 clones, 90% of them seen just once. Source material: PBMCs. Receptors originate from a woman under 30 in good health and CMV-seronegative. Each CDR3 is given with its conserved first and last residue. D genes are given only for firm matches. The size of a clone is reported for some rows only, either as once, few or many, or as a class for expanded clones.

TRBJ1-1	13	.	TRBV9	.	CASRGDMNTEAFF	TGTGCCAGCAGGGGGGACATGAACACTGAAGCTTTCTTT
TRBJ2-7	15	.	TRBV7-9	TRBD1	CASSLGETGTYEQYF	TGTGCCAGCAGCTTAGGAGAGACAGGGACCTACGAGCAGTACTTC
TRBJ1-1	14	.	TRBV6-5	TRBD1	CASRSRGSVTEAFF	TGTGCCAGCAGATCCAGGGGGAGCGTCACTGAAGCTTTCTTT
TRBJ1-2	14	.	TRBV6-1	.	CASRTDSLWGGYTF	TGTGCCAGCAGGACGGACAGTCTTTGGGGTGGCTACACCTTC
TRBJ2-7	15	.	TRBV4-3	TRBD1	CASSQDGTGWNEQYF	TGCGCCAGCAGCCAAGATGGGACAGGGTGGAACGAGCAGTACTTC
TRBJ2-3	15	.	TRBV28	TRBD2	CASSQGSGGEDTQYF	TGTGCCAGCAGCCAAGGTAGCGGGGGCGAAGATACGCAGTATTTT
TRBJ1-1	13	.	TRBV7-9	.	CASTLAGSTEAFF	TGTGCCAGCACCCTGGCAGGGTCCACTGAAGCTTTCTTT
TRBJ1-3	13	few	TRBV6-5	.	CASPTGVGNTIYF	TGTGCCAGCCCCACGGGGGTTGGAAACACCATATATTTT
TRBJ1-3	14	.	TRBV6-6	.	CASRDSYSGNTIYF	TGTGCCAGCAGAGACAGCTACTCTGGAAACACCATATATTTT
TRBJ1-1	16	.	TRBV4-1	.	CASSQDSTGKHTEAFF	TGCGCCAGCAGCCAAGATAGCACAGGGAAGCACACTGAAGCTTTCTTT
TRBJ1-1	14	.	TRBV5-5	TRBD1	CASSTAGGRTEAFF	TGTGCCAGCAGCACGGCAGGGGGCCGCACTGAAGCTTTCTTT
TRBJ2-3	15	once	TRBV2	.	CASSEASGGADTQYF	TGTGCCAGCAGTGAAGCGTCCGGGGGAGCGGATACGCAGTATTTT
TRBJ1-1	13	.	TRBV27	TRBD1	CASGQGWNTEAFF	TGTGCCAGCGGACAGGGCTGGAACACTGAAGCTTTCTTT
TRBJ2-7	15	.	TRBV4-3	.	CASSQGGGQSYEQYF	TGCGCCAGCAGCCAAGGTGGAGGCCAATCCTACGAGCAGTACTTC
TRBJ1-5	18	.	TRBV2	.	CASSEVPGGNIANQPQHF	TGTGCCAGCAGTGAAGTGCCAGGAGGGAATATAGCCAATCAGCCCCAGCATTTT
TRBJ2-7	15	.	TRBV4-1	TRBD1	CASSQVRTGPYEQYF	TGCGCCAGCAGCCAAGTAAGGACAGGGCCCTACGAGCAGTACTTC
TRBJ2-7	13	.	TRBV19	TRBD2	CASRTSGDYEQYF	TGTGCCAGCCGGACTAGCGGGGACTACGAGCAGTACTTC
TRBJ1-2	15	.	TRBV6-4	.	CASSDSSLANYGYTF	TGTGCCAGCAGTGACTCTTCACTCGCTAACTATGGCTACACCTTC
TRBJ1-4	15	.	TRBV6-5	.	CASTLSGGTGEKLFF	TGTGCCAGCACTCTAAGCGGAGGGACCGGAGAAAAACTGTTTTTT
TRBJ1-5	18	.	TRBV2	TRBD1	CASSDWVGDRVRRQPQHF	TGTGCCAGCAGTGATTGGGTAGGGGACAGGGTGAGGAGACAGCCCCAGCATTTT
TRBJ1-5	14	.	TRBV28	.	CASQVWEDNQPQHF	TGTGCCAGCCAAGTTTGGGAGGACAATCAGCCCCAGCATTTT
TRBJ1-1	13	.	TRBV4-3	.	CASSPRVPGLAFF	TGCGCCAGCAGCCCACGCGTGCCGGGACTTGCTTTCTTT
TRBJ2-2	15	.	TRBV6-1	TRBD1	CASSRQGASTGELFF	TGTGCCAGCAGTAGACAGGGAGCGAGCACCGGGGAGCTGTTTTTT
TRBJ1-1	15	.	TRBV18	.	CASSPDWGMNTEAFF	TGTGCCAGCTCACCGGACTGGGGTATGAACACTGAAGCTTTCTTT
TRBJ2-1	19	.	TRBV4-1	TRBD2	CASSQPSSGVRVSYNEQFF	TGCGCCAGCAGCCAACCCTCTAGCGGGGTTCGAGTCTCCTACAATGAGCAGTTCTTC
TRBJ2-2	18	.	TRBV7-9	TRBD2	CASSPGTSGFINTGELFF	TGTGCCAGCAGCCCCGGGACTAGCGGCTTCATCAACACCGGGGAGCTGTTTTTT
TRBJ2-4	18	once	TRBV5-1	TRBD2	CASSSGRGVSGAKNIQYF	TGCGCCAGCAGCTCCGGTCGGGGGGTTAGTGGAGCCAAAAACATTCAGTACTTC
TRBJ1-4	14	.	TRBV6-1	TRBD1	CASSERTGSEKLFF	TGTGCCAGCAGTGAAAGGACAGGGAGCGAAAAACTGTTTTTT
TRBJ1-6	15	.	TRBV6-4	.	CASRETPGLASPLHF	TGTGCCAGCAGGGAGACCCCCGGACTCGCTTCACCCCTCCACTTT
TRBJ1-1	14	.	TRBV6-5	.	CASSLDTAGAGAFF	TGTGCCAGCAGTCTTGATACCGCAGGGGCGGGCGCTTTCTTT
TRBJ2-1	15	.	TRBV28	.	CASSLAGQSYNEQFF	TGTGCCAGCAGTTTAGCCGGACAGTCGTACAATGAGCAGTTCTTC
TRBJ1-2	15	.	TRBV5-5	.	CASSLMEGANYGYTF	TGTGCCAGCAGCTTGATGGAGGGAGCTAACTATGGCTACACCTTC
TRBJ2-7	18	.	TRBV7-9	.	CASSLVVTVSPLLFEQYF	TGTGCCAGCAGCTTAGTGGTGACAGTTTCTCCACTACTATTCGAGCAGTACTTC
TRBJ2-2	15	.	TRBV28	.	CASSPVGRDTGELFF	TGTGCCAGCAGCCCTGTAGGCAGGGACACCGGGGAGCTGTTTTTT
TRBJ1-6	15	.	TRBV13	TRBD1	CASSMGQGGDSPLHF	TGTGCCAGCAGCATGGGACAGGGAGGTGATTCACCCCTCCACTTT
TRBJ2-7	14	.	TRBV7-3	.	CASSLEAGPYEQYF	TGTGCCAGCAGCTTAGAGGCGGGGCCTTACGAGCAGTACTTC
TRBJ1-2	13	.	TRBV2	.	CASSEGADYGYTF	TGTGCCAGCAGTGAAGGGGCAGATTATGGCTACACCTTC
TRBJ2-1	16	.	TRBV5-1	TRBD2	CASSLVGGGAFNEQFF	TGCGCCAGCAGCTTGGTGGGCGGGGGGGCCTTCAATGAGCAGTTCTTC
TRBJ2-3	13	once	TRBV30	.	CAWREGPLDTQYF	TGTGCCTGGAGGGAGGGTCCGCTGGATACGCAGTATTTT
TRBJ2-1	13	.	TRBV19	.	CASGDVSYNEQFF	TGTGCCAGCGGGGATGTCTCCTACAATGAGCAGTTCTTC
TRBJ1-5	17	.	TRBV4-1	.	CASSQSLGGGRDQPQHF	TGCGCCAGCAGCCAATCCCTTGGCGGGGGACGGGATCAGCCCCAGCATTTT
TRBJ2-1	17	.	TRBV2	TRBD2	CASSETRGLAGGSEQFF	TGTGCCAGCAGCGAAACGCGAGGACTAGCGGGGGGAAGCGAGCAGTTCTTC
TRBJ2-4	11	.	TRBV20-1	.	CSAQAKNIQYF	TGCAGTGCGCAAGCAAAAAACATTCAGTACTTC
TRBJ1-5	18	.	TRBV7-7	TRBD1	CASSLITTGGEFVQPQHF	TGTGCTAGCAGCCTCATTACGACAGGGGGCGAATTCGTTCAGCCCCAGCATTTT
TRBJ1-2	13	few	TRBV11-2	.	CASSPGQSYGYTF	TGTGCCAGCAGCCCTGGACAGAGCTATGGCTACACCTTC
TRBJ1-4	14	.	TRBV6-5	TRBD1	CASSPGQGYEKLFF	TGTGCCAGCAGCCCGGGACAGGGGTATGAAAAACTGTTTTTT
TRBJ2-5	13	.	TRBV29-1	.	CSVRVGGQETQYF	TGCAGCGTTAGGGTGGGGGGGCAGGAGACCCAGTACTTC
TRBJ2-3	17	.	TRBV4-1	.	CASSPEPGLERADTQYF	TGCGCCAGCAGCCCTGAACCGGGACTTGAAAGAGCAGATACGCAGTATTTT
TRBJ2-5	13	.	TRBV10-3	.	CAIGGDKVETQYF	TGTGCCATCGGTGGGGACAAAGTAGAGACCCAGTACTTC
TRBJ2-1	15	.	TRBV6-5	.	CASSYSFGSYNEQFF	TGTGCCAGCAGTTACTCTTTCGGTTCCTACAATGAGCAGTTCTTC
TRBJ1-1	17	.	TRBV28	TRBD1	CASSTGQGVGLSTEAFF	TGTGCCAGCAGTACCGGACAGGGGGTTGGTCTGTCCACTGAAGCTTTCTTT
TRBJ1-5	14	.	TRBV27	.	CASSFRDSNQPQHF	TGTGCCAGCAGTTTTCGGGATAGCAATCAGCCCCAGCATTTT